These T cell receptor beta chains were read from a single sample in a study of Graves' ophthalmopathy and Graves' hyperthyroidism. TCRdb independently ran MiXCR on the multiplex PCR reads; one entry per CDR3 protein. The sample records a few hundred thousand distinct CDR3 sequences, 15% being singletons. The specimen was peripheral blood. All receptors derive from a woman between 18 and 30 years old with stable Graves' hyperthyroidism. Each CDR3 is given with its conserved first and last residue. Each record gives: J gene, D gene, clone size, V gene, CDR3 length, CDR3 DNA, CDR3 protein. A D gene is named only where the DNA matches it firmly. Clone size is given for some rows only: seen once, a few or many times, or a class if the clone is expanded.

j_call: TRBJ2-4; d_call: TRBD2; clone_size: many; v_call: TRBV24-1; cdr3_length: 14; cdr3_nt: TGTGCCACCAGTGCGCCGGGAGGAGAGGGTATTAAGTACTTC; cdr3_aa: CATSAPGGEGIKYF
j_call: TRBJ1-2; d_call: TRBD1; clone_size: many; v_call: TRBV6-1; cdr3_length: 15; cdr3_nt: TGTGCCAGCAGTCGTCCCGGGACAGGGTTGGCTGGCTACACCTTC; cdr3_aa: CASSRPGTGLAGYTF
j_call: TRBJ1-5; d_call: NA; clone_size: many; v_call: TRBV5-1; cdr3_length: 15; cdr3_nt: TGCGCCAGCAGCTTGCGTGGGGAAATCAATCAGCCCCAGCATTTT; cdr3_aa: CASSLRGEINQPQHF
j_call: TRBJ1-2; d_call: NA; clone_size: NA; v_call: TRBV19; cdr3_length: 13; cdr3_nt: TGTGCCAGTAGTGTACACGGGGCCTATGGCTACACCTTC; cdr3_aa: CASSVHGAYGYTF
j_call: TRBJ2-7; d_call: NA; clone_size: many; v_call: TRBV15; cdr3_length: 15; cdr3_nt: TGTGCCACCAGCAGGTTGACCGGGACCCCCTACGAGCAGTACTTC; cdr3_aa: CATSRLTGTPYEQYF
j_call: TRBJ2-7; d_call: NA; clone_size: many; v_call: TRBV12-3/TRBV12-4; cdr3_length: 14; cdr3_nt: TGTGCCAGCACAGGTCCTTTGAGTGCCTACGAGCAGTACTTC; cdr3_aa: CASTGPLSAYEQYF
j_call: TRBJ1-2; d_call: NA; clone_size: many; v_call: TRBV11-2; cdr3_length: 17; cdr3_nt: TGTGCCAGCAGCTTAGAGGCACGTAGGCTAGCTAACTATGGCTACACCTTC; cdr3_aa: CASSLEARRLANYGYTF
j_call: TRBJ2-7; d_call: TRBD2; clone_size: NA; v_call: TRBV18; cdr3_length: 17; cdr3_nt: TGTGCCAGCTCACCACCTATCGAGACTAGCTTTACCTACGAGCAGTACTTC; cdr3_aa: CASSPPIETSFTYEQYF
j_call: TRBJ2-7; d_call: TRBD1; clone_size: many; v_call: TRBV5-6; cdr3_length: 15; cdr3_nt: TGTGCCAGCAGCTTACCGACAGGGAAGTTCTCCGAGCAGTACTTC; cdr3_aa: CASSLPTGKFSEQYF
j_call: TRBJ1-5; d_call: NA; clone_size: NA; v_call: TRBV4-1; cdr3_length: 13; cdr3_nt: TGCGCCAGCAGCCAAGAAAGTGTTCAGCCCCAGCATTTT; cdr3_aa: CASSQESVQPQHF
j_call: TRBJ1-2; d_call: NA; clone_size: many; v_call: TRBV6-5; cdr3_length: 13; cdr3_nt: TGTGCCAGCAGTTTGAAGAGGAAGTATGGCTACACCTTC; cdr3_aa: CASSLKRKYGYTF
j_call: TRBJ1-2; d_call: TRBD1; clone_size: few; v_call: TRBV2; cdr3_length: 13; cdr3_nt: TGTGCCAGCAGAGGACAGGGGTCGGTTGGCTACACCTTC; cdr3_aa: CASRGQGSVGYTF
j_call: TRBJ1-5; d_call: NA; clone_size: many; v_call: TRBV19; cdr3_length: 14; cdr3_nt: TGTGCCAGTACTGAAGGATATAGCAATCAGCCCCAGCATTTT; cdr3_aa: CASTEGYSNQPQHF
j_call: TRBJ1-5; d_call: NA; clone_size: many; v_call: TRBV12-3/TRBV12-4; cdr3_length: 18; cdr3_nt: TGTGCCAGCAGTTATGGACGGCCCTCAGGGGAAAGCAATCAGCCCCAGCATTTT; cdr3_aa: CASSYGRPSGESNQPQHF
j_call: TRBJ1-5; d_call: TRBD1; clone_size: many; v_call: TRBV6-2/TRBV6-3; cdr3_length: 14; cdr3_nt: TGTGCCAGCAGTGGGACAGTCAACAATCAGCCCCAGCATTTT; cdr3_aa: CASSGTVNNQPQHF
j_call: TRBJ1-2; d_call: NA; clone_size: many; v_call: TRBV12-3/TRBV12-4; cdr3_length: 12; cdr3_nt: TGTGCCACCAAGGAGGGAGAGAATGGCTACACCTTC; cdr3_aa: CATKEGENGYTF
j_call: TRBJ1-6; d_call: NA; clone_size: NA; v_call: TRBV18; cdr3_length: 14; cdr3_nt: TGTGCCAGCTCGACCCAGGTGGATAATTCACCCCTCCACTTT; cdr3_aa: CASSTQVDNSPLHF
j_call: TRBJ1-5; d_call: NA; clone_size: many; v_call: TRBV19; cdr3_length: 12; cdr3_nt: TGTGCCAGTGCCGGTGACGGCTCGCCCCAGCATTTT; cdr3_aa: CASAGDGSPQHF
j_call: TRBJ2-5; d_call: NA; clone_size: many; v_call: TRBV6-2/TRBV6-3; cdr3_length: 14; cdr3_nt: TGTGCCAGCAGTTACGGCTCGCTCCAAGAGACCCAGTACTTC; cdr3_aa: CASSYGSLQETQYF
j_call: TRBJ2-7; d_call: NA; clone_size: once; v_call: TRBV5-1; cdr3_length: 17; cdr3_nt: TGCGCCAGCAGGGGTGACGGGCGGGACAGCCAAACCTACGAGCAGTACTTC; cdr3_aa: CASRGDGRDSQTYEQYF
j_call: TRBJ2-5; d_call: NA; clone_size: NA; v_call: TRBV19; cdr3_length: 13; cdr3_nt: TGTGCCAGTAGTATGTTCGAGGGAGAGACCCAGTACTTC; cdr3_aa: CASSMFEGETQYF
j_call: TRBJ2-2; d_call: NA; clone_size: few; v_call: TRBV5-1; cdr3_length: 12; cdr3_nt: TGCGCCAGCAGCTTGGGATACGGGGAGCTGTTTTTT; cdr3_aa: CASSLGYGELFF
j_call: TRBJ1-5; d_call: NA; clone_size: once; v_call: TRBV5-1; cdr3_length: 14; cdr3_nt: TGCGCCAGCAGCGCCCGAGGGGGTCAAGTAACCCAGCATTTT; cdr3_aa: CASSARGGQVTQHF
j_call: TRBJ2-4; d_call: TRBD1; clone_size: many; v_call: TRBV12-5; cdr3_length: 20; cdr3_nt: TGTGCTAGTGGTCTATTATCACAGGGGGCGAATAAGGTTAACAAAAACATTCAGTACTTC; cdr3_aa: CASGLLSQGANKVNKNIQYF
j_call: TRBJ1-5; d_call: NA; clone_size: many; v_call: TRBV29-1; cdr3_length: 12; cdr3_nt: TGCAGCGTTGCGGAGATAAATCAGCCCCAGCATTTT; cdr3_aa: CSVAEINQPQHF
j_call: TRBJ1-1; d_call: NA; clone_size: many; v_call: TRBV20-1; cdr3_length: 12; cdr3_nt: TGCAGTGCTAGTAACCCGGGCAGAGGAGCTTTCTTT; cdr3_aa: CSASNPGRGAFF
j_call: TRBJ2-7; d_call: NA; clone_size: many; v_call: TRBV27; cdr3_length: 15; cdr3_nt: TGTGCCAGCGCCCTGGGGGAAGGGGGGACCTACGAGCAGTACTTC; cdr3_aa: CASALGEGGTYEQYF
j_call: TRBJ1-1; d_call: NA; clone_size: many; v_call: TRBV5-1; cdr3_length: 14; cdr3_nt: TGCGCCAGCAGCTTGCTCGGGACGACGGGTGAAGCTTTCTTT; cdr3_aa: CASSLLGTTGEAFF
j_call: TRBJ2-5; d_call: NA; clone_size: few; v_call: TRBV5-1; cdr3_length: 14; cdr3_nt: TGCGCCAGCAGCTGGTCGACCTCGCAAGAGACCCAGTACTTC; cdr3_aa: CASSWSTSQETQYF
j_call: TRBJ1-2; d_call: NA; clone_size: many; v_call: TRBV3-1; cdr3_length: 13; cdr3_nt: TGTGCCAGCAGCCAATCCCAGGGCTATGGCTACACCTTC; cdr3_aa: CASSQSQGYGYTF
j_call: TRBJ2-7; d_call: NA; clone_size: many; v_call: TRBV6-2/TRBV6-3; cdr3_length: 12; cdr3_nt: TGTGCCAGCAGTTCCTTCGGGACCCGGCAGTACTTC; cdr3_aa: CASSSFGTRQYF
j_call: TRBJ1-2; d_call: NA; clone_size: NA; v_call: TRBV6-1; cdr3_length: 14; cdr3_nt: TGTGCCAGCAGCGCCGAGGGGCGCGGGTATGGCTACACCTTC; cdr3_aa: CASSAEGRGYGYTF
j_call: TRBJ2-2; d_call: TRBD2; clone_size: few; v_call: TRBV4-2; cdr3_length: 21; cdr3_nt: TGTGCCAGCAGCCCCTTGAGACCCCAGACTAGCGGGGGGGCCGGCACCGGGGAGCTGTTTTTT; cdr3_aa: CASSPLRPQTSGGAGTGELFF
j_call: TRBJ2-7; d_call: TRBD1; clone_size: many; v_call: TRBV11-2; cdr3_length: 16; cdr3_nt: TGTGCCAGCAGCTGGGGGGCCGGGACAGGGAGGTCCGAGCAGTACTTC; cdr3_aa: CASSWGAGTGRSEQYF
j_call: TRBJ2-3; d_call: NA; clone_size: few; v_call: TRBV3-1; cdr3_length: 16; cdr3_nt: TGTGCCAGCAGCCCCTACCTGTTGAGCGGCACAGATACGCAGTATTTT; cdr3_aa: CASSPYLLSGTDTQYF
j_call: TRBJ1-2; d_call: NA; clone_size: many; v_call: TRBV11-3; cdr3_length: 16; cdr3_nt: TGTGCCAGCAGCTTCCCCGGGGGATCGGACCTCTATGGCTACACCTTC; cdr3_aa: CASSFPGGSDLYGYTF
j_call: TRBJ1-2; d_call: NA; clone_size: many; v_call: TRBV12-5; cdr3_length: 13; cdr3_nt: TGTGCTAGTGGTTTGTTCTTCAGGGCTGGCTACACCTTC; cdr3_aa: CASGLFFRAGYTF
j_call: TRBJ2-6; d_call: NA; clone_size: many; v_call: TRBV12-3/TRBV12-4; cdr3_length: 13; cdr3_nt: TGTGCCAGCAGAGCGACTGGGGCCAACGTCCTGACTTTC; cdr3_aa: CASRATGANVLTF
j_call: TRBJ1-2; d_call: TRBD1; clone_size: few; v_call: TRBV4-1; cdr3_length: 13; cdr3_nt: TGCGCCAGCAGCCAATTCGGGACAGATGGCTACACCTTC; cdr3_aa: CASSQFGTDGYTF
j_call: TRBJ2-5; d_call: TRBD2; clone_size: NA; v_call: TRBV20-1; cdr3_length: 15; cdr3_nt: TGCAGTGCTCGGGACCTAGCGGGGAGGAGAGAGACCCAGTACTTC; cdr3_aa: CSARDLAGRRETQYF
j_call: TRBJ2-7; d_call: TRBD1; clone_size: many; v_call: TRBV11-2; cdr3_length: 14; cdr3_nt: TGTGCCAGCAGCCTACCTACAGGGGTGGACGAGCAGTACTTC; cdr3_aa: CASSLPTGVDEQYF
j_call: TRBJ2-2; d_call: NA; clone_size: many; v_call: TRBV7-9; cdr3_length: 14; cdr3_nt: TGTGCCAGCAGCTTGGGTTCGAACACCGGGGAGCTGTTTTTT; cdr3_aa: CASSLGSNTGELFF
j_call: TRBJ2-7; d_call: NA; clone_size: few; v_call: TRBV7-2; cdr3_length: 12; cdr3_nt: TGTGCCAGCGTCCTGGAGGGTTACGAGCAGTACTTC; cdr3_aa: CASVLEGYEQYF
j_call: TRBJ1-2; d_call: NA; clone_size: NA; v_call: TRBV6-1; cdr3_length: 15; cdr3_nt: TGTGCCAGCAGAGTTATGGCGGGGATTAACTATGGCTACACCTTC; cdr3_aa: CASRVMAGINYGYTF
j_call: TRBJ1-2; d_call: TRBD1; clone_size: NA; v_call: TRBV5-5; cdr3_length: 13; cdr3_nt: TGTGCCAGCAGCTTCGCAGGGGGCAATGGCTACACCTTC; cdr3_aa: CASSFAGGNGYTF
j_call: TRBJ2-2; d_call: NA; clone_size: many; v_call: TRBV27; cdr3_length: 14; cdr3_nt: TGTGCCAGCAGTTTCACACAGGGCACCGGGGAGCTGTTTTTT; cdr3_aa: CASSFTQGTGELFF
j_call: TRBJ1-6; d_call: NA; clone_size: NA; v_call: TRBV6-1; cdr3_length: 16; cdr3_nt: TGTGCCAGCAGCTTTAAATCGGGACACAATAATTCACCCCTCCACTTT; cdr3_aa: CASSFKSGHNNSPLHF
j_call: TRBJ1-1; d_call: NA; clone_size: many; v_call: TRBV6-5; cdr3_length: 14; cdr3_nt: TGTGCCAGCAGTCGTATACAGGGTTTTACTGAAGCTTTCTTT; cdr3_aa: CASSRIQGFTEAFF